A selection of T cell receptor beta chains follows, all from one sample in a study of blood T cell repertoires in COVID-19. Method: immunoSEQ multiplex PCR; TCRdb's copy keeps in-frame clones and lacks some. The profile shows nearly 70,000 clones, around 80% of them singletons. Sequencing was carried out using peripheral blood. Every receptor here comes from a woman older than 75 with acute or convalescent COVID-19. Both conserved end residues are part of each CDR3. The order of the fields is clone size, J gene, D gene, V gene, CDR3 DNA, CDR3 protein. A D gene is named only where the DNA matches it firmly. Expanded clones are given a class, and other clones once, few, many or no size at all.

clone size: -
J gene: TRBJ2-2
D gene: -
V gene: TRBV6-6
CDR3 DNA: TGTGCCAGCAGACGGGACATGACCGGGGAGCTGTTTTTT
CDR3 protein: CASRRDMTGELFF

clone size: few
J gene: TRBJ1-6
D gene: -
V gene: TRBV27
CDR3 DNA: TGTGCCAGCAGTTTTGACAGATATAATTCACCCCTCCACTTT
CDR3 protein: CASSFDRYNSPLHF

clone size: -
J gene: TRBJ1-1
D gene: TRBD1
V gene: TRBV11-2
CDR3 DNA: TGTGCCAGCAGCTCAAAACCGACAGGGGGGCACACTGAAGCTTTCTTT
CDR3 protein: CASSSKPTGGHTEAFF

clone size: -
J gene: TRBJ2-3
D gene: -
V gene: TRBV6-2/TRBV6-3
CDR3 DNA: TGTGCCAGCAGTTACTCGACCCTGGACAAGCTCCCAGACACAGATACGCAGTATTTT
CDR3 protein: CASSYSTLDKLPDTDTQYF

clone size: -
J gene: TRBJ2-6
D gene: TRBD1
V gene: TRBV20-1
CDR3 DNA: TGCAGTGCTAGTGGGGACAGGGCTCTTGGGGCCAACGTCCTGACTTTC
CDR3 protein: CSASGDRALGANVLTF

clone size: -
J gene: TRBJ1-1
D gene: -
V gene: TRBV15
CDR3 DNA: TGTGCCACCAGCAGAGATGGAGGGGTGGCTGAAGCTTTCTTT
CDR3 protein: CATSRDGGVAEAFF

clone size: -
J gene: TRBJ1-5
D gene: TRBD1
V gene: TRBV2
CDR3 DNA: TGTGCCAGCACGGGACAGAATCAGCCCCAGCATTTT
CDR3 protein: CASTGQNQPQHF

clone size: -
J gene: TRBJ1-2
D gene: TRBD1
V gene: TRBV6-6
CDR3 DNA: TGTGCCAGCAGTGCCCTGGACAGGGGGGACTATGGCTACACCTTC
CDR3 protein: CASSALDRGDYGYTF

clone size: -
J gene: TRBJ2-3
D gene: -
V gene: TRBV9
CDR3 DNA: TGTGCCAGCAATAGCATACACACAGATACGCAGTATTTT
CDR3 protein: CASNSIHTDTQYF

clone size: -
J gene: TRBJ2-5
D gene: -
V gene: TRBV5-4
CDR3 DNA: TGTGCCAGCAGCTTGGACCTCGGAACAGGGAAAGAGACCCAGTACTTC
CDR3 protein: CASSLDLGTGKETQYF

clone size: -
J gene: TRBJ1-6
D gene: TRBD1
V gene: TRBV2
CDR3 DNA: TGTGCCGGCCGGGACAGGAGGACCCCCGGAGTTTCACCCCTCCACTTT
CDR3 protein: CAGRDRRTPGVSPLHF

clone size: -
J gene: TRBJ1-2
D gene: -
V gene: TRBV18
CDR3 DNA: TGTGCCAGCTCCCAAGACTACAGGGTTTTAGGGTATGGCTACACCTTC
CDR3 protein: CASSQDYRVLGYGYTF

clone size: -
J gene: TRBJ1-3
D gene: TRBD1
V gene: TRBV3-1/TRBV3-2
CDR3 DNA: TGTGCCAGCAGCCCCAGGGGGAACTCTGGAAACACCATATATTTT
CDR3 protein: CASSPRGNSGNTIYF

clone size: -
J gene: TRBJ1-1
D gene: -
V gene: TRBV12-3/TRBV12-4
CDR3 DNA: TGTGCCAGCACCAAAGTTGAGGGTGCTGAAGCTTTCTTT
CDR3 protein: CASTKVEGAEAFF

clone size: -
J gene: TRBJ1-3
D gene: -
V gene: TRBV6-5
CDR3 DNA: TGTGCCAGCTCCGGGGGAAGGACTGGAAACACCATATATTTT
CDR3 protein: CASSGGRTGNTIYF

clone size: -
J gene: TRBJ2-7
D gene: TRBD1
V gene: TRBV3-1/TRBV3-2
CDR3 DNA: TGTGCCAGCGCCGAGGGACAGGGGAAATCCTACGAGCAGTACTTC
CDR3 protein: CASAEGQGKSYEQYF

clone size: -
J gene: TRBJ2-1
D gene: TRBD2
V gene: TRBV5-1
CDR3 DNA: TGCGCCAGCCAACCTCTAGCGGGGGGGTCCAATGAGCAGTTCTTC
CDR3 protein: CASQPLAGGSNEQFF

clone size: -
J gene: TRBJ2-2
D gene: -
V gene: TRBV5-8
CDR3 DNA: TGTGCCAGCAGCTTCTTTAACAGGAACACCGGGGAGCTGTTTTTT
CDR3 protein: CASSFFNRNTGELFF

clone size: -
J gene: TRBJ1-5
D gene: -
V gene: TRBV6-1
CDR3 DNA: TGTGCCAGCAGTGAGGGACTCCTTAGCAATCAGCCCCAGCATTTT
CDR3 protein: CASSEGLLSNQPQHF

clone size: -
J gene: TRBJ2-7
D gene: TRBD1
V gene: TRBV2
CDR3 DNA: TGTGCCAGCAGTTATGACAGGGCCTCTTCCTACGAGCAGTACTTC
CDR3 protein: CASSYDRASSYEQYF

clone size: -
J gene: TRBJ2-5
D gene: TRBD2
V gene: TRBV11-3
CDR3 DNA: TGTGCCAGCAGCGCTAGCGGGGGGCCAGAGACCCAGTACTTC
CDR3 protein: CASSASGGPETQYF

clone size: -
J gene: TRBJ1-6
D gene: -
V gene: TRBV6-5
CDR3 DNA: TGTGCCAGCAGCCCATCCTCAGGGGCGGTCTCACCCCTCCACTTT
CDR3 protein: CASSPSSGAVSPLHF

clone size: once
J gene: TRBJ2-7
D gene: TRBD2
V gene: TRBV6-4
CDR3 DNA: TGTGCCAGCAGTGAGGTCGGGGGGGGCCCCTACGAGCAGTACTTC
CDR3 protein: CASSEVGGGPYEQYF

clone size: -
J gene: TRBJ2-3
D gene: -
V gene: TRBV11-3
CDR3 DNA: TGTGCCAGCAGCTTAGGAGCTCCAGATACGCAGTATTTT
CDR3 protein: CASSLGAPDTQYF

clone size: few
J gene: TRBJ1-1
D gene: -
V gene: TRBV11-2
CDR3 DNA: TGTGCCAGCAGCTTAGTCGGCACTGAAGCTTTCTTT
CDR3 protein: CASSLVGTEAFF

clone size: -
J gene: TRBJ1-1
D gene: -
V gene: TRBV11-2
CDR3 DNA: TGTGCCAGCAGAATAGGGGGGGCGGGCACTGAAGCTTTCTTT
CDR3 protein: CASRIGGAGTEAFF

clone size: -
J gene: TRBJ2-1
D gene: TRBD2
V gene: TRBV30
CDR3 DNA: TGTGCCTGGAGTAAGGGCGGGGGGCGCCATGAGCAGTTCTTC
CDR3 protein: CAWSKGGGRHEQFF

clone size: -
J gene: TRBJ2-5
D gene: TRBD2
V gene: TRBV5-5
CDR3 DNA: TGTGCCAGCAGCTTGGGTCAGCGGGGGGGCCTGGTGACCCAGTACTTC
CDR3 protein: CASSLGQRGGLVTQYF

clone size: -
J gene: TRBJ1-5
D gene: TRBD1
V gene: TRBV4-1
CDR3 DNA: TGCGCCAGCAGCCAAGCACAAGGGGGCGCGAACAATCAGCCCCAGCATTTT
CDR3 protein: CASSQAQGGANNQPQHF

clone size: -
J gene: TRBJ1-3
D gene: -
V gene: TRBV4-1
CDR3 DNA: TGCGCCAGCAGCCAGGAGAACGGTCCTGGAAACACCATATATTTT
CDR3 protein: CASSQENGPGNTIYF

clone size: -
J gene: TRBJ2-7
D gene: -
V gene: TRBV3-1/TRBV3-2
CDR3 DNA: TGTGCCAGCAGCCCACCGGACTCTCCCTACGAGCAGTACTTC
CDR3 protein: CASSPPDSPYEQYF

clone size: -
J gene: TRBJ2-6
D gene: -
V gene: TRBV9
CDR3 DNA: TGTGCCAGCAGCGTTCAGGGGGCCAACGTCCTGACTTTC
CDR3 protein: CASSVQGANVLTF

clone size: -
J gene: TRBJ2-5
D gene: TRBD2
V gene: TRBV6-5
CDR3 DNA: TGTGCCAGCAGTTACGGGACTAGCGGCCCCCAAGAGACCCAGTACTTC
CDR3 protein: CASSYGTSGPQETQYF

clone size: -
J gene: TRBJ1-3
D gene: -
V gene: TRBV6-6
CDR3 DNA: TGTGCCAGCAGACTCGGGTCCGGAAACACCATATATTTT
CDR3 protein: CASRLGSGNTIYF

clone size: -
J gene: TRBJ2-7
D gene: TRBD2
V gene: TRBV6-6
CDR3 DNA: TGTGCCAGCAGTTACTATAGCGGGGGTCCGAGGGAGCAGTACTTC
CDR3 protein: CASSYYSGGPREQYF

clone size: -
J gene: TRBJ2-1
D gene: -
V gene: TRBV7-2
CDR3 DNA: TGTGCCAGCAGCTTAGGGCGGGGCTCCTACAATGAGCAGTTCTTC
CDR3 protein: CASSLGRGSYNEQFF

clone size: -
J gene: TRBJ1-6
D gene: TRBD1
V gene: TRBV6-5
CDR3 DNA: TGTGCCAGCAGTTACTCGAGGACAGGGGTTTCACCCCTCCACTTT
CDR3 protein: CASSYSRTGVSPLHF

clone size: -
J gene: TRBJ2-7
D gene: -
V gene: TRBV7-2
CDR3 DNA: TGTGCCAGCAGTCAGGTTTTCTCCTACGAGCAGTACTTC
CDR3 protein: CASSQVFSYEQYF

clone size: -
J gene: TRBJ1-5
D gene: -
V gene: TRBV7-8
CDR3 DNA: TGTGCCAGCAGCTTAGGGGCCCTTTATAGCAATCAGCCCCAGCATTTT
CDR3 protein: CASSLGALYSNQPQHF

clone size: -
J gene: TRBJ2-1
D gene: TRBD2
V gene: TRBV5-1
CDR3 DNA: TGCGCCAGCAGCCGATCGACTAGCGGGGCGATCAATGAGCAGTTCTTC
CDR3 protein: CASSRSTSGAINEQFF

clone size: -
J gene: TRBJ2-6
D gene: -
V gene: TRBV5-1
CDR3 DNA: TGCGCCAGCAGCGGTTTACAGGGCACCTCTGGGGCCAACGTCCTGACTTTC
CDR3 protein: CASSGLQGTSGANVLTF